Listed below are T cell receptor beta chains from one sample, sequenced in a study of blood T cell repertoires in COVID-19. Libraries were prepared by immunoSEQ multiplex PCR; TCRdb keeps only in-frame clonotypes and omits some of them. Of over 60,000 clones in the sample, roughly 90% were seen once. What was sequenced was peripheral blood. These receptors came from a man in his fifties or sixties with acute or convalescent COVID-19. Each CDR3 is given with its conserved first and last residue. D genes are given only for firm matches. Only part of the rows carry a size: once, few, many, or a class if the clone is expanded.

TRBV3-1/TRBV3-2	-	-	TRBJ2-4	CASSQAMAKNIQYF	TGTGCCAGCAGCCAAGCAATGGCCAAAAACATTCAGTACTTC
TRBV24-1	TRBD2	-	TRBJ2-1	CATSDLSGLAGGKTYNEQFF	TGTGCCACCAGTGATTTGTCCGGACTAGCGGGGGGGAAGACCTACAATGAGCAGTTCTTC
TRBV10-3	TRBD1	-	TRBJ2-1	CAITLRLGSGGLGEQFF	TGTGCCATCACCCTCCGCCTAGGTTCAGGGGGATTAGGTGAGCAGTTCTTC
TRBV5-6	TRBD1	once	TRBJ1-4	CASSRTGGNEKLFF	TGTGCCAGCAGCCGGACAGGGGGCAATGAAAAACTGTTTTTT
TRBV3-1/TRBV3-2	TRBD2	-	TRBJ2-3	CASSPTRASGVLVTDTQYF	TGTGCCAGCAGCCCAACCCGGGCTAGCGGGGTCCTCGTCACAGATACGCAGTATTTT
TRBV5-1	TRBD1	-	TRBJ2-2	CASSSAQGASRPGELFF	TGCGCCAGCAGCTCCGCACAGGGGGCTAGTCGACCGGGGGAGCTGTTTTTT
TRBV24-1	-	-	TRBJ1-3	CATSDAGTGNTIYF	TGTGCCACCAGTGATGCAGGGACTGGAAACACCATATATTTT
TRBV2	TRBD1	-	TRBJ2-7	CASSRQGAGEQYF	TGTGCCAGCAGTCGACAGGGGGCAGGTGAGCAGTACTTC
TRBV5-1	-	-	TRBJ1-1	CASSLGGHRMNTEAFF	TGCGCCAGCAGCTTGGGGGGACACCGCATGAACACTGAAGCTTTCTTT
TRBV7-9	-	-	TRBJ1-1	CASSLGLPNTEAFF	TGTGCCAGCAGCTTAGGGCTGCCAAACACTGAAGCTTTCTTT
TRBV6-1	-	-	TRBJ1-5	CASSEGQNQPQHF	TGTGCCAGCAGTGAAGGACAGAATCAGCCCCAGCATTTT
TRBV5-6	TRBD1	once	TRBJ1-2	CASSGQGDGYTF	TGTGCCAGCAGCGGACAGGGAGATGGCTACACCTTC
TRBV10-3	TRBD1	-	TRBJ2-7	CAISDTDRNTYEQYF	TGTGCCATCAGTGACACGGACAGGAATACCTACGAGCAGTACTTC
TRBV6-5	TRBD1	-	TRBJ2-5	CASSYSLDRAETQYF	TGTGCCAGCAGTTACTCCCTGGACAGGGCGGAGACCCAGTACTTC
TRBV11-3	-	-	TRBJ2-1	CASSLYQGSSYNEQFF	TGTGCCAGCAGCTTATATCAGGGGAGCTCCTACAATGAGCAGTTCTTC
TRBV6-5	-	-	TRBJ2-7	CASSDRTYEQYF	TGTGCCAGCAGCGACAGGACCTACGAGCAGTACTTC
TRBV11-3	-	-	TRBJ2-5	CASSPLGHQQETQYF	TGTGCCAGCAGCCCCTTGGGACACCAACAAGAGACCCAGTACTTC
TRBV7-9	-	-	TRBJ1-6	CASSSDSDNSPLHF	TGTGCCAGCAGCTCGGACAGTGATAATTCACCCCTCCACTTT
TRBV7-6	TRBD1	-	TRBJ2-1	CASSPGPDRGNNEQFF	TGTGCCAGCAGCCCGGGCCCGGACAGGGGGAACAATGAGCAGTTCTTC
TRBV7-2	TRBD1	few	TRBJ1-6	CASSPGQGNSPLHF	TGTGCCAGCAGCCCCGGACAGGGGAATTCACCCCTCCACTTT
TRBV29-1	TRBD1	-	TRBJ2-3	CSVDRGSGTDTQYF	TGCAGCGTGGACAGGGGATCGGGCACAGATACGCAGTATTTT
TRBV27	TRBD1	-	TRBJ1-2	CASSSTGQGTFGYGYTF	TGTGCCAGCAGTTCAACGGGACAGGGGACCTTTGGCTATGGCTACACCTTC
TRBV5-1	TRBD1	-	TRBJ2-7	CASSSTGSYEQYF	TGCGCCAGCAGCTCGACAGGGTCCTACGAGCAGTACTTC
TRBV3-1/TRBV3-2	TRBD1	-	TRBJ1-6	CASSQGTGGSPLHF	TGTGCCAGCAGCCAAGGGACAGGGGGTTCACCCCTCCACTTT
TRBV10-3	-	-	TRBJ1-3	CAISFDSTGNTIYF	TGTGCCATCAGTTTCGACAGCACTGGAAACACCATATATTTT
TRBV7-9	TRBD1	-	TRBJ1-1	CASSLGTGSSNTEAFF	TGTGCCAGCAGCTTAGGGACAGGGTCCTCGAACACTGAAGCTTTCTTT
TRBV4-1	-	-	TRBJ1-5	CASSQRGSTEGNQPQHF	TGCGCCAGCAGCCAGCGGGGATCTACAGAGGGAAATCAGCCCCAGCATTTT
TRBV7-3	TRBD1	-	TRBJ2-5	CASRHRDSGKETQYF	TGTGCCAGCAGGCACCGGGACAGCGGAAAAGAGACCCAGTACTTC
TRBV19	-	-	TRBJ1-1	CASSTRRGGTNTEAFF	TGTGCCAGTAGTACCCGGAGGGGGGGGACGAACACTGAAGCTTTCTTT